These T cell receptor beta chains were read from a single sample in a study of human T cells and chemical hapten exposure. Each CDR3 protein gets one entry after TCRdb re-called the RACE reads with MiXCR. Of around 350,000 distinct CDR3 sequences in the sample, roughly 6% are singletons; the top ten hold around 8.6%. This specimen was whole blood, taken in connection with sensitization to the hapten diphenylcyclopropenone (DPC). The receptors originated from a woman aged 18-30 years with alopecia areata. Some clones in this sample may be carry-over from other donors' samples. Each CDR3 is given with its conserved first and last residue. A D gene is named only where the DNA matches it firmly. Clone size is stated in some rows and not others, as once, few, many or a class when expanded.

D gene	clone size	V gene	CDR3 length	J gene	CDR3 protein	CDR3 DNA
TRBD1	many	TRBV6-5	14	TRBJ2-2	CASSSTGLTGELFF	TGTGCCAGCAGTTCGACAGGGTTGACCGGGGAGCTGTTTTTT
-	-	TRBV10-3	17	TRBJ2-7	CAISETPGDTFPHEQYF	TGTGCCATCAGTGAGACCCCAGGGGACACTTTTCCCCACGAGCAGTACTTC
TRBD1	few	TRBV20-1	15	TRBJ1-5	CSARMTGFSNQPQHF	TGCAGTGCTAGAATGACAGGGTTTAGCAATCAGCCCCAGCATTTT
-	many	TRBV20-1	13	TRBJ1-2	CSAYLSEDIGYTF	TGCAGTGCTTATCTTTCTGAGGACATAGGCTACACCTTC
-	-	TRBV7-8	21	TRBJ2-1	CASSSKARKTPWPLSYNEQFF	TGTGCCAGCAGCTCTAAGGCCCGAAAGACCCCCTGGCCCCTCTCCTACAATGAGCAGTTCTTC
TRBD1	-	TRBV6-6	14	TRBJ1-1	CASSQGQAQTEAFF	TGTGCCAGCAGTCAAGGACAGGCCCAGACTGAAGCTTTCTTT
-	few	TRBV7-2	16	TRBJ2-3	CASSPAWSVSTDTQYF	TGTGCCAGCAGCCCCGCGTGGAGCGTTAGCACAGATACGCAGTATTTT
-	many	TRBV6-1	14	TRBJ2-3	CASSEALHRVAQYF	TGTGCCAGCAGTGAAGCGCTTCACAGGGTAGCGCAGTATTTT
-	-	TRBV20-1	15	TRBJ1-6	CSALPLDTRNSPLHF	TGCAGTGCCCTTCCGTTGGACACCCGTAATTCACCCCTCCACTTT
-	-	TRBV20-1	12	TRBJ1-1	CSASRGELEAFF	TGCAGTGCTAGTAGGGGGGAATTGGAGGCTTTCTTT
TRBD1	-	TRBV6-5	14	TRBJ1-2	CASSFRTGSHGYTF	TGTGCCAGCAGTTTCCGGACAGGGTCCCATGGCTACACCTTC
-	few	TRBV18	13	TRBJ1-1	CASSPLRGSEAFF	TGTGCCAGCTCACCACTCAGGGGCTCTGAAGCTTTCTTT
-	-	TRBV7-2	16	TRBJ1-2	CASSLTGTYSNYGYTF	TGTGCCAGCAGCTTAACCGGGACATACTCTAACTATGGCTACACCTTC
TRBD2	few	TRBV7-2	16	TRBJ2-1	CASNAYSGMNLGEQFF	TGTGCCAGCAATGCCTATAGCGGGATGAATCTAGGGGAGCAGTTCTTC
-	few	TRBV12-3/TRBV12-4	17	TRBJ1-3	CASSLALTGTYINTIYF	TGTGCCAGCAGTTTAGCACTAACCGGGACTTATATAAACACCATATATTTT
-	-	TRBV20-1	15	TRBJ2-3	CSARDTAVSTDTQYF	TGCAGTGCTAGAGATACGGCGGTTAGCACAGATACGCAGTATTTT
TRBD1	-	TRBV5-1	16	TRBJ2-3	CASSQTGGSNTDTQYF	TGCGCCAGCAGCCAGACAGGGGGCTCTAACACAGATACGCAGTATTTT
-	few	TRBV7-3	15	TRBJ1-6	CASSLTFDGSSPLHF	TGTGCCAGCAGCTTAACGTTTGATGGGAGCTCACCCCTCCACTTT
-	few	TRBV12-3/TRBV12-4	13	TRBJ1-1	CASSQQGDGEAFF	TGTGCCAGCAGTCAACAGGGCGACGGTGAAGCTTTCTTT
-	-	TRBV5-1	14	TRBJ2-3	CASSLGTITDTQYF	TGCGCCAGCAGCTTGGGGACTATCACAGATACGCAGTATTTT
-	-	TRBV5-4	14	TRBJ1-2	CASSDRTGVYGYTF	TGTGCCAGCAGTGACCGGACGGGAGTCTATGGCTACACCTTC
TRBD2	few	TRBV11-3	17	TRBJ2-3	CASSLAGGGAGTDTQYF	TGTGCCAGCAGCTTAGCTGGCGGGGGGGCCGGGACAGATACGCAGTATTTT
TRBD2	-	TRBV11-2	15	TRBJ2-3	CASSRGTSLSDTQYF	TGTGCCAGCAGCCGAGGGACTAGCCTGTCAGATACGCAGTATTTT
-	many	TRBV6-5	14	TRBJ1-5	CASSSDFSNQPQHF	TGTGCCAGCAGCTCGGATTTTAGCAATCAGCCCCAGCATTTT
-	few	TRBV9	17	TRBJ2-3	CASSVVIKTGAGDTQYF	TGTGCCAGCAGCGTAGTCATAAAGACGGGGGCCGGGGATACGCAGTATTTT
-	-	TRBV20-1	14	TRBJ1-2	CSAKYDVSVAGYTF	TGCAGTGCTAAATATGACGTTTCGGTGGCGGGCTACACCTTC
-	many	TRBV9	15	TRBJ1-2	CASSVDHTGNYGYTF	TGTGCCAGCAGCGTAGATCATACAGGGAACTATGGCTACACCTTC
TRBD1	few	TRBV12-3/TRBV12-4	13	TRBJ2-7	CASSSQTGYEQYF	TGTGCCAGCAGTTCCCAGACAGGGTACGAGCAGTACTTC
TRBD1	few	TRBV20-1	14	TRBJ1-2	CSARDRVTNYGYTF	TGCAGTGCTAGGGACAGGGTTACTAACTATGGCTACACCTTC
TRBD1	many	TRBV4-3	15	TRBJ2-1	CASSQGTGGYNEQFF	TGCGCCAGCAGCCAAGGGACAGGGGGTTACAATGAGCAGTTCTTC
-	few	TRBV21-1	19	TRBJ2-1	CASSKVTSGGPGAHNEQFF	TGTGCCAGCAGCAAAGTGACTAGCGGGGGGCCGGGCGCACACAATGAGCAGTTCTTC
TRBD1	many	TRBV6-5	14	TRBJ2-7	CASSFPGQGYEQYF	TGTGCCAGCAGTTTCCCGGGACAGGGCTACGAGCAGTACTTC
TRBD2	many	TRBV27	17	TRBJ2-2	CASSQGLAGALGGELFF	TGTGCCAGCAGTCAGGGACTAGCGGGGGCCTTGGGCGGGGAGCTGTTTTTT
-	few	TRBV6-4	13	TRBJ2-3	CASSDDGTDTQYF	TGTGCCAGCAGTGACGACGGGACAGATACGCAGTATTTT
TRBD2	many	TRBV7-6	13	TRBJ2-5	CASSPGLGKTQYF	TGTGCCAGCAGCCCGGGACTAGGGAAGACCCAGTACTTC
-	few	TRBV6-2/TRBV6-3	15	TRBJ2-6	CASLRGASGANVLTF	TGTGCCAGCTTGCGGGGAGCCTCTGGGGCCAACGTCCTGACTTTC
TRBD2	-	TRBV5-4	15	TRBJ2-5	CASSLAVAGGETQYF	TGTGCCAGCAGCTTGGCGGTAGCGGGTGGAGAGACCCAGTACTTC
-	many	TRBV7-2	14	TRBJ2-5	CASSSGPGGSKKYF	TGTGCCAGCAGCTCAGGCCCCGGAGGGTCCAAGAAGTACTTC
-	few	TRBV12-3/TRBV12-4	15	TRBJ1-4	CASSHPGVRREKLFF	TGTGCCAGCAGCCACCCAGGGGTAAGGAGGGAAAAACTGTTTTTT
-	-	TRBV28	12	TRBJ1-2	CASIAPGTGYTF	TGTGCCAGTATAGCTCCGGGCACTGGCTACACCTTC